The clone carrying this T cell receptor (beta chain) was counted a few times. MiXCR was run by TCRdb on the 5' RACE reads, yielding one entry per CDR3 protein. The repertoire consists of about 160,000 distinct CDR3 sequences, with roughly 10% occurring once and the leading ten covering about 15%. This entry comes from a study of CD8 T cells in ankylosing spondylitis. Germline CDR1 LNHDA, CDR2 SQIVND (reference sequence). J was trimmed by 9 bases and V by 6 bases; bases with no gene match: 8. This CDR3 is 14 amino acids long. Sequencing used blood, either unsorted or a sorted T cell fraction (not recorded which). The chain recombines TRBV19 with TRBJ2-1; 10 bases are shared with TRBD1. The receptor was isolated from a female donor with ankylosing spondylitis or in good health (not recorded which). CDR3 region: CASRPGQGIPEQFF. In nucleotides, the CDR3 is TGTGCCAGTAGACCGGGACAGGGGATTCCTGAGCAGTTCTTC.